This TCR beta chain was found in a study of a mutant IDH1 vaccine in newly diagnosed glioma. On the study more broadly: Prior therapy was radiotherapy, temozolomide, or both; most received both.

Only in-frame clones appear in the TCRdb table, and some are missing; sequencing was by immunoSEQ multiplex PCR. The table shows approximately 54,000 clones, with approximately 80% occurring only once. CDR1 LGHNT and CDR2 FRNRAP come from the germline V gene. The CDR3 is 22 residues long. The V gene end was trimmed by 1 base and the J gene end by 3 bases; junction bases not matched to a gene: 22. Time point: baseline, week 1 (first vaccination visit). Treatment described: pre-vaccination baseline after standard-of-care therapy. Patients carried new grade 3 or 4 IDH1-mutant astrocytomas lacking nuclear ATRX.

Material: PBMCs, obtained from a glioma patient treated with radiotherapy, temozolomide or both. The rearrangement links TRBV12-5 to TRBJ1-5, with TRBD1 matching over 9 bases. The receptor's source is a man aged 18 to 29 with glioma. The CDR3 region is CASGLAPLVSGTGSAFNQPQHF. CDR3 nucleotides: TGTGCTAGTGGTTTGGCTCCTTTGGTTTCCGGGACAGGGTCTGCCTTCAATCAGCCCCAGCATTTT.